Below, 3 T cell receptor beta chains from the same sample are listed, as sequenced in a study of human T cells and chemical hapten exposure. Documented time point: pre-sensitization, week 0. Indicated treatment: therapeutic diphenylcyclopropenone sensitization with weekly scalp DPC. TCRdb re-analysed the RACE reads in MiXCR, keeping a single row per CDR3 protein. The sample has around 330,000 distinct CDR3 sequences; 5.5% are singletons. The source material was whole blood, sampled in connection with sensitization to the hapten diphenylcyclopropenone (DPC). The receptors originated from a woman between 18 and 30 years old with alopecia areata. Some clones in this sample may be carry-over from other donors' samples.

This clonotype was recorded many times. In DNA, the CDR3 is TGTGCCAGCTCACCGGGACAGGGTATGTTCTTC. Translated, it gives CASSPGQGMFF. V and J are TRBV18 and TRBJ2-1; 9 bases fit TRBD1. This CDR3 region has 11 residues. V lost 3 bases, J lost 15 bases, and 3 bases stayed unmatched. Germline V gene lookup returns CDR1 KGHSH and CDR2 LQKENI. Combining the CDR3 with reference TRBV18 and TRBJ2-1 gives the whole variable domain NAGVMQNPRHLVRRRGQEARLRCSPMKGHSHVYWYRQLPEEGLKFMVYLQKENIIDESGMPKERFSAEFPKEGPSILRIQQVVRGDSAAYFCASSPGQGMFFGPGTRLTVL.

V usage is TRBV12-3 or TRBV12-4 and J usage is TRBJ2-1; TRBD2 matches at 7 bases. This CDR3 region has 15 residues. The J segment lost 0 bases and the V segment lost 6 bases, leaving 5 bases of the junction unmatched. CDR3 bases: TGTGCCAGCAGAGCAACGGGGGGCTCCTACAATGAGCAGTTCTTC. This translates into CASRATGGSYNEQFF.

This chain connects TRBV29-1 to TRBJ1-3, with no clear D. The CDR3 has 11 amino acids. V shed 6 bases and J shed 0 bases, with 3 bases lying between them. The germline CDR1 and CDR2 sequences are SQVTM and ANQGSEA. CDR3 region: CSVPSGNTIYF. The CDR3 DNA reads TGCAGCGTCCCCTCTGGAAACACCATATATTTT. Complete variable domain (other parts from reference TRBV29-1 and TRBJ1-3): SAVISQKPSRDICQRGTSLTIQCQVDSQVTMMFWYRQQPGQSLTLIATANQGSEATYESGFVIDKFPISRPNLTFSTLTVSNMSPEDSSIYLCSVPSGNTIYFGEGSWLTVV.